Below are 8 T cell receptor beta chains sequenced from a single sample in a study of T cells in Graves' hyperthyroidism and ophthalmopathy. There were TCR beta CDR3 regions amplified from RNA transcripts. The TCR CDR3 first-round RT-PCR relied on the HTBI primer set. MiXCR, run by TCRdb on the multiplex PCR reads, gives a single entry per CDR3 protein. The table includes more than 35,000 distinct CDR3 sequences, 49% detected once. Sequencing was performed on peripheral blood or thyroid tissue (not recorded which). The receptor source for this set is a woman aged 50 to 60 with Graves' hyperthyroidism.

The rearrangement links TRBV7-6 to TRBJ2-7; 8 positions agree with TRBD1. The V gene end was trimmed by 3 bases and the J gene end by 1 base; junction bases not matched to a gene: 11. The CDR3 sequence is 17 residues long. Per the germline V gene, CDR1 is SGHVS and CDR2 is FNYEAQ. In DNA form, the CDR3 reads TGTGCCAGCAGCTTTCCCCCGGGACAGGCCCTTTCCTACGAGCAGTACTTC. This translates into CASSFPPGQALSYEQYF.

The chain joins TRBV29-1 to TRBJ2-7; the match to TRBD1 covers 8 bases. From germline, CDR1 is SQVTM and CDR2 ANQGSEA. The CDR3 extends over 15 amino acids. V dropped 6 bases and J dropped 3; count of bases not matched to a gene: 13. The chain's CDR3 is CSVDDRGVLGYEQYF. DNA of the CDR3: TGCAGCGTCGATGACAGGGGAGTACTGGGCTACGAGCAGTACTTC.

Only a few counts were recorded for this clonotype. The CDR3 protein is CASSEELTTEAFF. DNA for the CDR3: TGTGCCAGCAGCGAGGAGCTAACTACTGAAGCTTTCTTT. J is TRBJ1-1 and V is TRBV11-2, with D unresolved. This CDR3 has 13 residues. The germline gives CDR1 SGHAT, CDR2 FQNNGV. V was clipped by 5 bases and J by 5 bases, with 12 bases between them.

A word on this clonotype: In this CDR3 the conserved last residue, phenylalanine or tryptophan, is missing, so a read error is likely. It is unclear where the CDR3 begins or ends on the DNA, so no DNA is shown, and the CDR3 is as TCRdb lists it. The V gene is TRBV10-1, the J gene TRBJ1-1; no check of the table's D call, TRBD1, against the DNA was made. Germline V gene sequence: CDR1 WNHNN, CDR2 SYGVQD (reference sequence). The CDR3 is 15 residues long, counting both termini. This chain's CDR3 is CASSGNREDGTEAFS.

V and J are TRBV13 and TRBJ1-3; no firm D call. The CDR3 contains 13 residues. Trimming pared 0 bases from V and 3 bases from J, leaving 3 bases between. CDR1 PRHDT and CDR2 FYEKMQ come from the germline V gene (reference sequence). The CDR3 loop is CASSLGRGNTIYF. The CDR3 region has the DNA TGTGCCAGCAGCTTAGGCCGTGGAAACACCATATATTTT.

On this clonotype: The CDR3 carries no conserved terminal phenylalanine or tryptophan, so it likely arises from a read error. CDR3 sequence: CASSQGPGGAGGLTEAFI. DNA for the CDR3: TGCGCCAGCAGCCAAGGGCCCGGGGGCGCAGGGGGCTTAACTGAAGCTTTCATT. The genes are TRBV7-3 and TRBJ1-1; 8 bases line up with TRBD1. Germline CDR1 reads SGHTA; CDR2 reads FQGTGA. The CDR3 runs 18 residues.

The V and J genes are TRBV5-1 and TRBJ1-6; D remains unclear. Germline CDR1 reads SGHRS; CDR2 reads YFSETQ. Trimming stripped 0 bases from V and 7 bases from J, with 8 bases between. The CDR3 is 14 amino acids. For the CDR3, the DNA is TGCGCCAGCAGCTTGGTACAGCCAAATTCACCCCTCCACTTT. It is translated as CASSLVQPNSPLHF. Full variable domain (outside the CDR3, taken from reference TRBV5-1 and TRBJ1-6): KAGVTQTPRYLIKTRGQQVTLSCSPISGHRSVSWYQQTPGQGLQFLFEYFSETQRNKGNFPGRFSGRQFSNSRSEMNVSTLELGDSALYLCASSLVQPNSPLHFGNGTRLTVT.

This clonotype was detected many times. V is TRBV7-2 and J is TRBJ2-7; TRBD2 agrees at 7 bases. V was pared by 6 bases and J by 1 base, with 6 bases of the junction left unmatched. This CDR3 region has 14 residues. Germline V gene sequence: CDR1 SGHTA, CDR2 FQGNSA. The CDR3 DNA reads TGTGCCAGCAGGCCTAGCGGAGGTTCCTACGAGCAGTACTTC. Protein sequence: CASRPSGGSYEQYF. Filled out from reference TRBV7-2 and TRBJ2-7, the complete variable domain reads GAGVSQSPSNKVTEKGKDVELRCDPISGHTALYWYRQSLGQGLEFLIYFQGNSAPDKSGLPSDRFSAERTGGSVSTLTIQRTQQEDSAVYLCASRPSGGSYEQYFGPGTRLTVT.